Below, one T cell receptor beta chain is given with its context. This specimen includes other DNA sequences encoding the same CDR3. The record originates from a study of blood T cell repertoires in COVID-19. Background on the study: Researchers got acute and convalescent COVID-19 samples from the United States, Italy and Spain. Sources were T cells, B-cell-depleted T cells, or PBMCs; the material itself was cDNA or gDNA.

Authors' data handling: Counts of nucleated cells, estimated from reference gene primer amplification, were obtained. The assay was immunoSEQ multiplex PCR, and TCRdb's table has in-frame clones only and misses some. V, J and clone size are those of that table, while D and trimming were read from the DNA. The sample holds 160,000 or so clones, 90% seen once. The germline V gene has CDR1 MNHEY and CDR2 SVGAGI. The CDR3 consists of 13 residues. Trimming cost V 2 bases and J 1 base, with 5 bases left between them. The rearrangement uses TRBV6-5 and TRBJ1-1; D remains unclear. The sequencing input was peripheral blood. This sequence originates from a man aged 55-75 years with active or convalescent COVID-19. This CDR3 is CASSYRGNTEAFF. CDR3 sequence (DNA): TGTGCCAGCAGTTACCGCGGGAACACTGAAGCTTTCTTT.